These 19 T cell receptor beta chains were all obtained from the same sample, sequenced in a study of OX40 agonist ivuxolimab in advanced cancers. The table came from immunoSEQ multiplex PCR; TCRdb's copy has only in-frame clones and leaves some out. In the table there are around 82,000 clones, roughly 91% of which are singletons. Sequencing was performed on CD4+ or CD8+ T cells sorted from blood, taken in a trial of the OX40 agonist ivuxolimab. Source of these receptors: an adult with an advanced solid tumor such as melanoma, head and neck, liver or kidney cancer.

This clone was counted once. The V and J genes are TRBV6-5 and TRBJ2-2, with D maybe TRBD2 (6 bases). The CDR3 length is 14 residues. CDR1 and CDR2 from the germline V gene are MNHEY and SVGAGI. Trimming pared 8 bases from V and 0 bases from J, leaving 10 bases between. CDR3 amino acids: CASGGFANTGELFF. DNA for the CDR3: TGTGCCAGCGGGGGGTTCGCGAACACCGGGGAGCTGTTTTTT.

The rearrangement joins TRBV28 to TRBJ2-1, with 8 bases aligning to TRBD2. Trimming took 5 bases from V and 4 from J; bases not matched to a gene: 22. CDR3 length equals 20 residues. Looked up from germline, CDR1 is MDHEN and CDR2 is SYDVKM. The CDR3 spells CASSTQRLAGDLTGYNEQFF. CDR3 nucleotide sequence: TGTGCCAGCAGTACACAAAGGCTAGCGGGCGATCTAACCGGATACAATGAGCAGTTCTTC.

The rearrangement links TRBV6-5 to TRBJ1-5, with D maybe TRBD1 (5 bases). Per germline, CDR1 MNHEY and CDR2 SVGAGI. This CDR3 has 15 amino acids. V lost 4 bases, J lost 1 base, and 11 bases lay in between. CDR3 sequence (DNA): TGTGCCAGCAGTTTAGACAGTCAAAGCAATCAGCCCCAGCATTTT. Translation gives CASSLDSQSNQPQHF.

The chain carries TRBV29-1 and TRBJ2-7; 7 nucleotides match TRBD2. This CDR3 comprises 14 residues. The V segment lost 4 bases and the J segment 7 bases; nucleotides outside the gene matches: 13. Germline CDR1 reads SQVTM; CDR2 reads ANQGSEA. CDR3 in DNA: TGCAGCGTTGTGGAACTCGCGGGGGACTGGGAGCAGTACTTC. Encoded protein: CSVVELAGDWEQYF.

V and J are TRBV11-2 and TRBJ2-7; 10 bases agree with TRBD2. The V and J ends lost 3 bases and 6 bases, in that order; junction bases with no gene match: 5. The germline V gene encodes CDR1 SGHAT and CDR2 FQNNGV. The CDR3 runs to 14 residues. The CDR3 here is CASSFPSGSSEQYF. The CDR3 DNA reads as TGTGCCAGCAGCTTCCCTAGCGGGAGTTCCGAGCAGTACTTC.

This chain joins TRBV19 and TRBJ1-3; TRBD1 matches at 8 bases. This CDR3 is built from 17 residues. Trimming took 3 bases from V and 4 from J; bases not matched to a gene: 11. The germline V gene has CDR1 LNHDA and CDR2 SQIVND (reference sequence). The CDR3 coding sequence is TGTGCCAGTAGTATTGATGCAGGGGGCGCTTTGGGAAACACCATATATTTT. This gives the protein CASSIDAGGALGNTIYF.

The CDR3 region is CASSQGLAAQETQYF. DNA of the CDR3: TGCGCCAGCAGCCAAGGACTAGCGGCTCAAGAGACCCAGTACTTC. The gene calls are TRBV4-1 and TRBJ2-5; 9 nucleotides line up with TRBD2. Germline V gives CDR1 MGHRA, CDR2 YSYEKL. V trimming: 1 base; J trimming: 2 bases; junction bases outside the gene matches: 2. This CDR3 contains 15 residues.

The CDR3 bases are TGTGCCAGCAGCTCCACCGACAGGGAGCTGTTTTTT. It translates to CASSSTDRELFF. The rearrangement links TRBV5-4 to TRBJ2-2; D is uncertain. CDR3 length equals 12 residues. Germline assignment: CDR1 SGHNT and CDR2 YYREEE (reference sequence). The ends were cut back, 3 bases at V and 9 bases at J, with 9 bases in the middle.

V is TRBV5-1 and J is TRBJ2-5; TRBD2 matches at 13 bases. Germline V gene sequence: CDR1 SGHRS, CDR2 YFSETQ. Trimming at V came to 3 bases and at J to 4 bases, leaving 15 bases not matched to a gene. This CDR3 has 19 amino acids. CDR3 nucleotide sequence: TGCGCCAGCAGCTGGGGGACTAGCGGGAACCTGGGGATTGGAGAGACCCAGTACTTC. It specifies CASSWGTSGNLGIGETQYF. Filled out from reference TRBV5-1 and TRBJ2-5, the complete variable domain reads KAGVTQTPRYLIKTRGQQVTLSCSPISGHRSVSWYQQTPGQGLQFLFEYFSETQRNKGNFPGRFSGRQFSNSRSEMNVSTLELGDSALYLCASSWGTSGNLGIGETQYFGPGTRLLVL.

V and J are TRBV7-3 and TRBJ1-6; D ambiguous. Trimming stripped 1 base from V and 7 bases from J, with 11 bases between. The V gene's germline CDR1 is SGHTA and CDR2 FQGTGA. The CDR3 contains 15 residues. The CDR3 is CASSLMAGNNSPLHF. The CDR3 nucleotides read TGTGCCAGCAGCTTAATGGCGGGTAACAATTCACCCCTCCACTTT.

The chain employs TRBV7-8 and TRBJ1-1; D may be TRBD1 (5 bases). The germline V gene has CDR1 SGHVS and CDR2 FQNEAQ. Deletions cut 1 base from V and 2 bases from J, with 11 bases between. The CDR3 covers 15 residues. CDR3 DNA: TGTGCCAGCAGCTTAGGATCCGGGGGAAACACTGAAGCTTTCTTT. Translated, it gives CASSLGSGGNTEAFF. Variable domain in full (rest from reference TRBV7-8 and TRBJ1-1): GAGVSQSPRYKVAKRGQDVALRCDPISGHVSLFWYQQALGQGPEFLTYFQNEAQLDKSGLPSDRFFAERPEGSVSTLKIQRTQQEDSAVYLCASSLGSGGNTEAFFGQGTRLTVV.

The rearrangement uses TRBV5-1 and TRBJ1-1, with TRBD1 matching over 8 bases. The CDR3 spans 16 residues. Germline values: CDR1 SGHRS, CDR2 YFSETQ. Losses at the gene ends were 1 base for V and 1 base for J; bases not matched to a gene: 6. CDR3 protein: CASSLRPGGANTEAFF. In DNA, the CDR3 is TGCGCCAGCAGCTTGCGGCCAGGGGGCGCGAACACTGAAGCTTTCTTT.

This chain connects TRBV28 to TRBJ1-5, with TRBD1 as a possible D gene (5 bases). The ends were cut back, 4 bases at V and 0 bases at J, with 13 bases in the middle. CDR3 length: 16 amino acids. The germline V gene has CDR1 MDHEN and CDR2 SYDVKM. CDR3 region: CASSWGSVNSNQPQHF. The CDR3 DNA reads TGTGCCAGCAGTTGGGGGTCTGTAAATAGCAATCAGCCCCAGCATTTT.

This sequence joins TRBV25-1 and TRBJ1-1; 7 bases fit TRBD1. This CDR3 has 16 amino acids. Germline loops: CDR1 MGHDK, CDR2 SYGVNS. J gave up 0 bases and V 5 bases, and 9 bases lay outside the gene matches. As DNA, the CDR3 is TGTGCCAGCAGTTACCGGGCAGGGGGATTGAACACTGAAGCTTTCTTT. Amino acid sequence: CASSYRAGGLNTEAFF.

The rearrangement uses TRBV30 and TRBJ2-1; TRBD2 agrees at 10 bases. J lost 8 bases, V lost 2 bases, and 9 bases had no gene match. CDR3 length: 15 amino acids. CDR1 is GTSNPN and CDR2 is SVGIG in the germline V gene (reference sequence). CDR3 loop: CAWSRGMGTSDEQFF. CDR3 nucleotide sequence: TGTGCCTGGAGTAGGGGAATGGGGACTAGCGATGAGCAGTTCTTC.

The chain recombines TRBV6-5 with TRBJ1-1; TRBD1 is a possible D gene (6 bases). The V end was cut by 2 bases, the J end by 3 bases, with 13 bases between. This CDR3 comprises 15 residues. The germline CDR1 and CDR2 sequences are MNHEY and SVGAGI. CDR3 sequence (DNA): TGTGCCAGCAGTTACGGTGGGGGCTTGGACACTGAAGCTTTCTTT. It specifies CASSYGGGLDTEAFF.

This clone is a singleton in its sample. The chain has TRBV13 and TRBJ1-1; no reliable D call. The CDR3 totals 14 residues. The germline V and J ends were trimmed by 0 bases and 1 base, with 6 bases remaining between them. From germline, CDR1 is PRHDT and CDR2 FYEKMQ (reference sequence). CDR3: CASSLGRTNTEAFF. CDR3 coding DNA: TGTGCCAGCAGCTTAGGGCGGACGAACACTGAAGCTTTCTTT.

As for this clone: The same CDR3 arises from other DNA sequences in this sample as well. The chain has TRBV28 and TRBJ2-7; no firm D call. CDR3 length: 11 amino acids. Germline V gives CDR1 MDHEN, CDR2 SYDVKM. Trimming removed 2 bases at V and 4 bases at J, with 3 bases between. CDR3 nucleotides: TGTGCCAGCAGTTTAGGTTACGAGCAGTACTTC. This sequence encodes CASSLGYEQYF.

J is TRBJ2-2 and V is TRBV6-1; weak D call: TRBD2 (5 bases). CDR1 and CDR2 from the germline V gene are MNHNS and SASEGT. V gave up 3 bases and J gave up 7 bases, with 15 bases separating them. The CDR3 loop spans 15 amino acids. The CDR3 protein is CASSELPEGYGELFF. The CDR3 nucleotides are TGTGCCAGCAGTGAGCTACCCGAGGGTTACGGGGAGCTGTTTTTT.